This T cell receptor beta chain was identified in a study of T cells after yellow fever vaccination (dated by TCRdb to about 2019). General notes on the study: Libraries from fractions with low cell numbers were prepared with the SMART-Seq v4 Ultra Low Input RNA kit. To follow T-cell clones before and after primary and booster YFV17D yellow fever vaccination, bulk TCR alpha and beta repertoires were sequenced over time. Two healthy male donors made up the cohort, one aged 18 to 30 years and the other aged 30 to 40 years. Bulk PBMC replicates and cell subsets were isolated from blood drawn at multiple timepoints before and after both primary and secondary immunization. Results and caveats for the whole study, not just this receptor: A small share of clonotypes was detected in both CD4 and CD8 compartments, with the overlap likely arising from convergent recombination. The secondary T-cell response was found to be weaker but faster than the primary response, with a peak reached on day 5 rather than on day 15. After the booster, most clones that had expanded after primary vaccination were detected again (around 97% of CD4 and more than 85% of CD8), suggesting broad maintenance of memory. Because only a couple of donors were included in the study, the extent to which the findings can be generalized is limited. FACS-sorted repertoires could contain abundant contaminating clonotypes from the bulk population, so computational filtering was required.

TCR cDNA was synthesized by 5'RACE template switching, through which a universal primer site and unique molecular identifiers were introduced. cDNA synthesis was primed from both the TCR alpha and TCR beta constant segments. Library amplification used two PCR steps, and the second PCR step added sample barcodes and sequencing adapters. Sequencing of the libraries was done on either Illumina HiSeq 2500 (2x100 bp) or NovaSeq (2x150 bp). The study's own analysis went as follows. Reads were demultiplexed and collapsed into UMI consensus sequences with MIGEC, and V(D)J alignment was performed with MiXCR. Clonotypes responding to the vaccine were identified with edgeR on replicate PBMC samples, with the criteria of FDR below 0.01 and a log2 fold change above 5 up to day 15. Each bulk clonotype was labeled CD4 or CD8 based on which sequenced repertoire, CD4 or CD8, contained the clonotype at higher abundance. TCRdb ran its own pipeline on the public reads, namely fastp trimming at Q25 and MiXCR clone calling, and kept in-frame beta chains. A single entry per CDR3 protein holds the most common genes and DNA from its merged rows. The V and J calls were not made by the authors but by TCRdb's processing. Across this sample there are about 74,000 distinct CDR3 sequences, with roughly 6.9% seen only once. Jointly, the top ten make up 35% to 45% of the sample.

Deletion took 2 bases off V and 5 bases off J, with a span of 14 bases between the germline ends. The CDR3 runs 15 residues from the cysteine to the phenylalanine. CDR3 DNA only is kept here, 45 bases in frame from base 1. For CDR1 and CDR2, the germline V gene lists MDHEN and SYDVKM. This clonotype was counted only a few times. Which antigen it targets is not known. No much larger clonotype is one base removed from it; base qualities were not supplied. Interpreted using the paper, the treatment or condition label stands for: live attenuated yellow fever vaccine strain. A standard Ficoll-Paque protocol was used to isolate PBMCs from peripheral blood. Dynabeads CD4 and CD8 positive selection kits were used to isolate CD4 and CD8 T-cell fractions. TriZol was used to extract RNA from bulk PBMCs, from CD4 and CD8 fractions, and from dextramer-positive and dextramer-negative fractions.

This clonotype was sampled from a man aged 18-30 years who received the YFV17D yellow fever vaccine. This specimen was CD8+ T cells sorted from PBMCs, taken about 5 days after the first yellow fever vaccination. The V and J segments used are TRBV28 and TRBJ2-3, with the D gene call left open. The nucleotides read TGTGCCAGCAGTTTAGTAGGTGGGGTCGGAGATACGCAGTATTTT. Its amino acids are CASSLVGGVGDTQYF.